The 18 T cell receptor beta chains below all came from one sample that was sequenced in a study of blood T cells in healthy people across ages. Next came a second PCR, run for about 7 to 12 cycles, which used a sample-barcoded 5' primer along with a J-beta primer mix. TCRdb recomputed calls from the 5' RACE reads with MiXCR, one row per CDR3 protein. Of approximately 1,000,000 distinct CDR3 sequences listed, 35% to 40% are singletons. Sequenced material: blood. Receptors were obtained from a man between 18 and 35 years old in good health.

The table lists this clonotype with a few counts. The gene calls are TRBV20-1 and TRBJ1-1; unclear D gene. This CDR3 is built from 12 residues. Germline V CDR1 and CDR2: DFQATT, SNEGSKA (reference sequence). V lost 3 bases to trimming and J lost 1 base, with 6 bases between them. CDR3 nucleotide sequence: TGCAGTGCTAGCCTCCGGAACACTGAAGCTTTCTTT. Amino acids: CSASLRNTEAFF.

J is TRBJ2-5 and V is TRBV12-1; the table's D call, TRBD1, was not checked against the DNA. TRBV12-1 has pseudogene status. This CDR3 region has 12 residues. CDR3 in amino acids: CASPNRVGAQYF. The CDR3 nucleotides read TGTGCCAGCCCTAACAGGGTGGGGGCCCAGTACTTC.

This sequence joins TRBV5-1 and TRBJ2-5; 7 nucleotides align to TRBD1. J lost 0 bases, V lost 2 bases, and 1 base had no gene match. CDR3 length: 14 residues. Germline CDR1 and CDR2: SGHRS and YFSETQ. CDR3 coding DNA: TGCGCCAGCAGCTTACAGGGGAACCAAGAGACCCAGTACTTC. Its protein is CASSLQGNQETQYF.

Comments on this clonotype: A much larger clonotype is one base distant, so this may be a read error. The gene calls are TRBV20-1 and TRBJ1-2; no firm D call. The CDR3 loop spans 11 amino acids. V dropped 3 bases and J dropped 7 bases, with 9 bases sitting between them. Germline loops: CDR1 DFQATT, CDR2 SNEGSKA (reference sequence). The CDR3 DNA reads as TGCAGTGCTAGTTGGGGATTTGGCTACACCTTC. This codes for CSASWGFGYTF.

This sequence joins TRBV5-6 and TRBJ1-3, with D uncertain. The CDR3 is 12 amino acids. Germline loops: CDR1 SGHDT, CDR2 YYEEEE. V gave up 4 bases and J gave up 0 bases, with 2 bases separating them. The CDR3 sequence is CASSISGNTIYF. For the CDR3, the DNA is TGTGCCAGCAGCATCTCTGGAAACACCATATATTTT.

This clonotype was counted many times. The CDR3 region is CASRTGSNEKLFF. For the CDR3, the DNA is TGTGCCAGCAGGACAGGGAGTAATGAAAAACTGTTTTTT. This sequence joins TRBV11-2 and TRBJ1-4; TRBD1 matches at 7 bases. The CDR3 loop spans 13 amino acids. Germline CDR1 and CDR2: SGHAT and FQNNGV. V was pared by 6 bases and J by 4 bases, with 2 bases of the junction left unmatched.

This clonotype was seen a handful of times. CDR3 protein: CASRRDTTDTQYF. CDR3 nucleotide sequence: TGTGCCAGCAGGAGGGACACCACAGATACGCAGTATTTT. The V and J genes are TRBV27 and TRBJ2-3; perhaps TRBD1 as D (6 bases). CDR1 is MNHEY and CDR2 is SMNVEV in the germline V gene (reference sequence). Trimming shortened V by 6 bases and J by 2 bases, and 9 bases separated the two germline ends. The CDR3 length is 13 residues.

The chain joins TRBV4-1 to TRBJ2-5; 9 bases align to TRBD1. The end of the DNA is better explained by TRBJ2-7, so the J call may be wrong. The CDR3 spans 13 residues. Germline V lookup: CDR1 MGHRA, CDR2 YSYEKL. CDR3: CASSQTGGSEQYF. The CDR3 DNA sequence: TGCGCCAGCAGCCAAACAGGGGGCTCCGAGCAGTACTTC.

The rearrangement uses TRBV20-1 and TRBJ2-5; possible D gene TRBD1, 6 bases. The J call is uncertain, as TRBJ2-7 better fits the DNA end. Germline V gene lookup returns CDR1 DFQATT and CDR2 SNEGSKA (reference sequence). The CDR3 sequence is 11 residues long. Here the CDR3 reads CSARTVHEQYF. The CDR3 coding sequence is TGCAGTGCAAGGACAGTTCACGAGCAGTACTTC.

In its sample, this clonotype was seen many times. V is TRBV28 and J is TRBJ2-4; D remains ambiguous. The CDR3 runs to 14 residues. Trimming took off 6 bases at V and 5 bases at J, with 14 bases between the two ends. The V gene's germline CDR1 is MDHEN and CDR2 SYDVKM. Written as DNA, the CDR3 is TGTGCCAGCAGAGGACCTTCCAGAGAAAACATTCAGTACTTC. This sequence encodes CASRGPSRENIQYF.

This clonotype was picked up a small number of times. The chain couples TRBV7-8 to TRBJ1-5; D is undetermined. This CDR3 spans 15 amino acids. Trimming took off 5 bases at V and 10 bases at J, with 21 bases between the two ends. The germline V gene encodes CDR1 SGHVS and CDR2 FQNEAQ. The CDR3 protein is CASSVRRDVLVPQHF. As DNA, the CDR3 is TGTGCCAGCAGCGTCCGTCGGGATGTGTTGGTACCCCAGCATTTT.

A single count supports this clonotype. The CDR3 region is CASSEPGTNGYTF. The CDR3 DNA sequence: TGTGCCAGCAGTGAACCGGGAACTAATGGCTACACCTTC. The gene calls are TRBV6-1 and TRBJ1-2; D is ambiguous. The CDR3 length is 13 residues. Trimming removed 2 bases at V and 6 bases at J, with 10 bases between. Germline-derived CDR1 and CDR2 are MNHNS and SASEGT.

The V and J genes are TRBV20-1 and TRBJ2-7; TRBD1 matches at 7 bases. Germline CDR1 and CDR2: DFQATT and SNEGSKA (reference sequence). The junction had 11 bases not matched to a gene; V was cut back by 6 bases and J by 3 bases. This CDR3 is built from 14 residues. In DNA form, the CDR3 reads TGCAGTGCCGTGATTAAGGGGGCGGGCTACGAGCAGTACTTC. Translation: CSAVIKGAGYEQYF.

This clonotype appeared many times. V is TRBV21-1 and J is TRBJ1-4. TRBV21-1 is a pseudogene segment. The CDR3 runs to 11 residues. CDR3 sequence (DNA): TGTGCCAGCAGCCCGGAGGAAAAACTGTTTTTT. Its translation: CASSPEEKLFF.

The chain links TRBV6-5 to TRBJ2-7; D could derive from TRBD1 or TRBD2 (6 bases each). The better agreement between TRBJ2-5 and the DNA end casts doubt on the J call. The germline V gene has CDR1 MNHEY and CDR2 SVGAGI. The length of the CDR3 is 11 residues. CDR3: CASSGGGTQYF. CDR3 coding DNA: TGTGCCAGCAGTGGAGGGGGGACCCAGTACTTC.

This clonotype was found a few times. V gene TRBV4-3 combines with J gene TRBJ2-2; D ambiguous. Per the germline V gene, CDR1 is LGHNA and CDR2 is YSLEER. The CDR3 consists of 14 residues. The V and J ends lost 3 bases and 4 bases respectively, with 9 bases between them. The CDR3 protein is CASSHGTGTGELFF. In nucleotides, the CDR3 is TGCGCCAGCAGCCATGGAACGGGCACCGGGGAGCTGTTTTTT.

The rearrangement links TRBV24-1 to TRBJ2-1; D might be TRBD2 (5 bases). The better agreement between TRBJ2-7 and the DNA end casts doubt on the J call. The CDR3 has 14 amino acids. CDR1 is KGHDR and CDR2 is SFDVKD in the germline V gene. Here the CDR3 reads CATSDRTVYNEQYF. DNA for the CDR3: TGTGCCACCAGTGATAGGACTGTTTACAATGAGCAGTACTTC.

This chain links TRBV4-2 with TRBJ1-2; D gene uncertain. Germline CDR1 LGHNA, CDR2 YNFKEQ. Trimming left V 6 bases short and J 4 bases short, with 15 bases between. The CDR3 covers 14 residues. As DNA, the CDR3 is TGTGCCAGCAGACCTGAGGACGGACCCTATGGCTACACCTTC. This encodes CASRPEDGPYGYTF.